These 25 T cell receptor beta chains originate from one sample sequenced in a study of cytomegalovirus exposure and HLA in healthy donors. Profiling relied on immunoSEQ multiplex PCR, and the TCRdb table lists in-frame clones only, not all of them. This repertoire shows 200,000 to 300,000 clones, about 92% found once; its top ten account for 3% to 3.5%. Sequenced: PBMCs. The origin of the receptors is a woman aged 25 to 39 in good health and CMV-seronegative.

V gene TRBV7-9 combines with J gene TRBJ2-3; the D gene is possibly TRBD1 (6 bases). The CDR3 contains 17 residues. Trimming stripped 6 bases from V and 2 bases from J, with 21 bases between. Germline V lookup: CDR1 SEHNR, CDR2 FQNEAQ (reference sequence). The CDR3 loop is CASSSNGGLGYTDTQYF. CDR3 nucleotides: TGTGCCAGCAGTTCGAATGGGGGCCTTGGGTACACAGATACGCAGTATTTT.

The rearrangement uses TRBV4-3 and TRBJ2-7, with 8 bases matching TRBD1. The V and J ends lost 4 bases and 3 bases, in that order; junction bases with no gene match: 5. The CDR3 is 14 residues long. Germline values: CDR1 LGHNA, CDR2 YSLEER. CDR3 residues: CASSPGQEHYEQYF. CDR3 nucleotide sequence: TGCGCCAGCAGCCCGGGACAGGAGCACTACGAGCAGTACTTC.

The V gene is TRBV7-8, the J gene TRBJ2-3, with D unresolved. Trimming shortened V by 4 bases and J by 0 bases, and 11 bases separated the two germline ends. Germline V gives CDR1 SGHVS, CDR2 FQNEAQ. This CDR3 has 15 residues. For the CDR3, the DNA is TGTGCCAGCAGCTCGATCAGACGTAGCACAGATACGCAGTATTTT. It is translated as CASSSIRRSTDTQYF.

The chain recombines TRBV5-1 with TRBJ2-2; the match to TRBD1 covers 11 bases. This CDR3 is 18 amino acids long. J was trimmed by 0 bases and V by 4 bases; bases with no gene match: 8. In germline, CDR1 is SGHRS, CDR2 YFSETQ. The CDR3 nucleotides are TGCGCCAGCAGCAACCGGGACAGGGGGTCGCCGAACACCGGGGAGCTGTTTTTT. Its translation is CASSNRDRGSPNTGELFF.

This chain connects TRBV6-6 to TRBJ2-3; D is uncertain. Trimming pared 2 bases from V and 2 bases from J, leaving 5 bases between. Germline CDR1 MNHNY, CDR2 SVGAGI (reference sequence). The CDR3 is 13 residues long. In nucleotides, the CDR3 is TGTGCCAGCAGTTACCCGGCCACAGATACGCAGTATTTT. Its translation: CASSYPATDTQYF.

This clone is a singleton in its sample. The chain couples TRBV28 to TRBJ2-7; 9 nucleotides line up with TRBD2. V lost 3 bases and J lost 0; bases outside the gene matches: 6. The CDR3 runs 16 residues. Germline V gives CDR1 MDHEN, CDR2 SYDVKM. The DNA of the CDR3 is TGTGCCAGCAGTTTTTTAGCGGGAGATTACTCCTACGAGCAGTACTTC. It codes for CASSFLAGDYSYEQYF.

The chain recombines TRBV19 with TRBJ1-1; D may be TRBD1 (6 bases). The CDR3 totals 12 residues. CDR1 LNHDA and CDR2 SQIVND come from the germline V gene (reference sequence). Trimming took 9 bases from V and 4 from J, leaving 12 bases between them. The CDR3 loop is CASRQAFTEAFF. The CDR3 coding sequence is TGTGCCAGCCGACAGGCGTTCACTGAAGCTTTCTTT.

This chain connects TRBV5-8 to TRBJ2-1, with D perhaps TRBD2 (5 bases). Trimming pared 1 base from V and 4 bases from J, leaving 6 bases between. The CDR3 loop spans 13 amino acids. CDR1 and CDR2 from the germline V gene are SGHTS and YDEGEE. CDR3 nucleotides: TGTGCCAGCAGCTTGAGCGGATACAATGAGCAGTTCTTC. It encodes CASSLSGYNEQFF. The full variable domain, with the rest looked up from reference TRBV5-8 and TRBJ2-1, is EAGVTQSPTHLIKTRGQQATLRCSPISGHTSVYWYQQALGLGLQFLLWYDEGEERNRGNFPPRFSGRQFPNYSSELNVNALELEDSALYLCASSLSGYNEQFFGPGTRLTVL.

The chain is built from TRBV2 and TRBJ1-4; D may be TRBD1 (5 bases). The V end lost 3 bases, the J end lost 0 bases, and 8 bases lay between the germline ends. CDR1 is SNHLY, CDR2 FYNNEI, per germline. The CDR3 loop spans 15 amino acids. The CDR3 nucleotides read TGTGCCAGCAGTGAGGAACAGGCAACTAATGAAAAACTGTTTTTT. It encodes CASSEEQATNEKLFF. Full variable domain (missing parts from reference TRBV2 and TRBJ1-4): EPEVTQTPSHQVTQMGQEVILRCVPISNHLYFYWYRQILGQKVEFLVSFYNNEISEKSEIFDDQFSVERPDGSNFTLKIRSTKLEDSAMYFCASSEEQATNEKLFFGSGTQLSVL.

This chain connects TRBV28 to TRBJ2-5, with D unresolved. Germline V CDR1 and CDR2: MDHEN, SYDVKM. Trimming shortened V by 4 bases and J by 1 base, and 7 bases separated the two germline ends. This CDR3 has 13 residues. The CDR3 loop reads CASSWASQETQYF. As DNA, the CDR3 is TGTGCCAGCAGTTGGGCCAGCCAAGAGACCCAGTACTTC. The full variable domain, in which reference TRBV28 and TRBJ2-5 provide the parts outside the CDR3, is DVKVTQSSRYLVKRTGEKVFLECVQDMDHENMFWYRQDPGLGLRLIYFSYDVKMKEKGDIPEGYSVSREKKERFSLILESASTNQTSMYLCASSWASQETQYFGPGTRLLVL.

This CDR3 is CATRPTSGRAVTNEQFF. The DNA of the CDR3 is TGCGCCACGCGCCCAACTAGCGGGAGGGCCGTCACCAATGAGCAGTTCTTC. The chain carries TRBV5-1 and TRBJ2-1; 13 positions agree with TRBD2. The CDR3 sequence is 17 residues long. The ends lost 9 bases at V and 6 bases at J; junction bases unmatched: 15. Germline V lookup: CDR1 SGHRS, CDR2 YFSETQ. Looking up the rest from reference TRBV5-1 and TRBJ2-1 gives the full variable domain: KAGVTQTPRYLIKTRGQQVTLSCSPISGHRSVSWYQQTPGQGLQFLFEYFSETQRNKGNFPGRFSGRQFSNSRSEMNVSTLELGDSALYLCATRPTSGRAVTNEQFFGPGTRLTVL.

The chain employs TRBV12-5 and TRBJ2-2, with TRBD2 matching 12 bases. The CDR3 is 20 amino acids. V lost 4 bases and J lost 7; bases outside the gene matches: 19. Per germline, CDR1 LGHNT and CDR2 FRNRAP. CDR3 amino acids: CASGSAGLAGPKYGDGELFF. The CDR3 region has the DNA TGTGCTAGTGGTTCCGCCGGACTAGCGGGACCCAAATATGGGGACGGGGAGCTGTTTTTT.

V is TRBV30 and J is TRBJ2-7, with 9 bases lining up with TRBD1. Per the germline V gene, CDR1 is GTSNPN and CDR2 is SVGIG (reference sequence). The CDR3 has 17 residues. V lost 0 bases, J lost 0 bases, and 9 bases stayed unmatched. The CDR3 coding sequence is TGTGCCTGGAGTGTACGGGGACAGGGCGCCCTCTCCTACGAGCAGTACTTC. Translation gives CAWSVRGQGALSYEQYF.

V usage is TRBV11-2 and J usage is TRBJ2-1; tentative D call: TRBD2 (6 bases). The CDR3 length is 14 residues. The germline V and J ends were trimmed by 5 bases and 2 bases, with 10 bases remaining between them. CDR1 and CDR2 from the germline V gene are SGHAT and FQNNGV. CDR3 nucleotide sequence: TGTGCCAGCAGCGAACGGGGGACCTACAATGAGCAGTTCTTC. As protein: CASSERGTYNEQFF.

The rearrangement uses TRBV11-2 and TRBJ2-2; 9 positions agree with TRBD2. The CDR3 covers 16 residues. The ends lost 6 bases at V and 8 bases at J; junction bases unmatched: 13. Per germline, CDR1 SGHAT and CDR2 FQNNGV. CDR3 coding DNA: TGTGCCAGCAGTACGACTAGCGGTGGGAAAAGGGGGGAGCTGTTTTTT. This gives the protein CASSTTSGGKRGELFF.

The genes are TRBV28 and TRBJ2-5, with 9 positions matching TRBD2. V gave up 1 base and J gave up 2 bases; unmatched junction bases: 5. Germline V gene lookup returns CDR1 MDHEN and CDR2 SYDVKM. The CDR3 is 16 amino acids. The CDR3: CASSLSGLAGQETQYF. CDR3 in DNA: TGTGCCAGCAGTTTATCAGGTCTAGCGGGGCAAGAGACCCAGTACTTC.

The rearrangement joins TRBV6-1 to TRBJ2-7, with a weak D call TRBD2 (5 bases). V lost 2 bases and J 4 bases, leaving 27 bases between the germline ends. This CDR3 contains 19 residues. The germline CDR1 and CDR2 sequences are MNHNS and SASEGT. CDR3 nucleotide sequence: TGTGCCAGCAGTGAAAGGGCGTCGGGGATACGCCTCCGGGGTTACGAGCAGTACTTC. Translation gives CASSERASGIRLRGYEQYF.

V gene TRBV5-1 combines with J gene TRBJ1-5; 7 bases agree with TRBD1. Germline V gene data show CDR1 as SGHRS and CDR2 as YFSETQ. There are 16 residues in the CDR3. Trimming at V came to 2 bases and at J to 3 bases, leaving 8 bases not matched to a gene. Written as DNA, the CDR3 is TGCGCCAGCAGCTTACCCGGGACAGACTTCAATCAGCCCCAGCATTTT. Translating gives CASSLPGTDFNQPQHF.

The J gene is TRBJ2-7, the V gene TRBV4-2; D gene unclear. V was clipped by 1 base and J by 1 base, with 20 bases between them. The CDR3 covers 18 residues. Germline lookup yields CDR1 LGHNA and CDR2 YNFKEQ. CDR3 in DNA: TGTGCCAGCAGCCAAGCCCAATCCTCAGGCCCCCGTTCCTACGAGCAGTACTTC. Its translation is CASSQAQSSGPRSYEQYF.

In its sample, this clone was seen a few times. The V call is TRBV15, the J call TRBJ2-2; D is possibly TRBD1 (6 bases). The CDR3 is made up of 15 amino acids. Germline lookup yields CDR1 LNHNV and CDR2 YYDKDF (reference sequence). The V and J ends lost 1 base and 3 bases respectively, with 9 bases between them. Here the CDR3 DNA reads TGTGCCACCAGCAGAGGCCACAGGGACACCGGGGAGCTGTTTTTT. As protein: CATSRGHRDTGELFF.

The rearrangement joins TRBV21-1 to TRBJ2-6. TRBV21-1 is assigned pseudogene status. This CDR3 is built from 17 residues. For the CDR3, the DNA is TGTGCCAGCAGCAAAAGAATGGGAGGGGGCAAGGCCAACGTCCTGACTTTC. Its protein is CASSKRMGGGKANVLTF.

The chain joins TRBV19 to TRBJ2-3; D may be TRBD1 (5 bases). Between the trimmed V and J ends, which lost 7 bases and 2 bases, there was a span of 7 bases. This CDR3 is 12 amino acids long. Looked up from germline, CDR1 is LNHDA and CDR2 is SQIVND (reference sequence). CDR3 amino acids: CASTTDTDTQYF. CDR3 sequence (DNA): TGTGCCAGTACGACAGACACAGATACGCAGTATTTT.

The chain is built from TRBV7-2 and TRBJ2-7, with D unclear. This CDR3 region has 15 residues. Trimming pared 3 bases from V and 3 bases from J, leaving 15 bases between. The germline V gene has CDR1 SGHTA and CDR2 FQGNSA. The CDR3: CASSFDLGPIYEQYF. CDR3 coding DNA: TGTGCCAGCAGCTTCGATTTAGGACCGATCTACGAGCAGTACTTC.

Turning to this clone: An end of the junction differs from the germline gene, which may be a read error. The rearrangement joins TRBV27 to TRBJ2-1; 7 bases are shared with TRBD2. The CDR3 contains 15 residues. Germline V lookup: CDR1 MNHEY, CDR2 SMNVEV (reference sequence). The CDR3, as DNA: TGTGCCAGCACTTTAGATAGCGGGCACTACAATGAGCAGTTCTTC. It translates to CASTLDSGHYNEQFF.

The V gene is TRBV5-6, the J gene TRBJ2-1, with TRBD2 identical over 10 bases. The CDR3 loop spans 15 amino acids. The V gene's germline CDR1 is SGHDT and CDR2 YYEEEE. Losses at the gene ends were 5 bases for V and 7 bases for J; bases not matched to a gene: 9. CDR3 amino acids: CASRGLAGVVNEQFF. Here the CDR3 DNA reads TGTGCCAGCAGAGGGCTAGCGGGAGTAGTAAATGAGCAGTTCTTC.